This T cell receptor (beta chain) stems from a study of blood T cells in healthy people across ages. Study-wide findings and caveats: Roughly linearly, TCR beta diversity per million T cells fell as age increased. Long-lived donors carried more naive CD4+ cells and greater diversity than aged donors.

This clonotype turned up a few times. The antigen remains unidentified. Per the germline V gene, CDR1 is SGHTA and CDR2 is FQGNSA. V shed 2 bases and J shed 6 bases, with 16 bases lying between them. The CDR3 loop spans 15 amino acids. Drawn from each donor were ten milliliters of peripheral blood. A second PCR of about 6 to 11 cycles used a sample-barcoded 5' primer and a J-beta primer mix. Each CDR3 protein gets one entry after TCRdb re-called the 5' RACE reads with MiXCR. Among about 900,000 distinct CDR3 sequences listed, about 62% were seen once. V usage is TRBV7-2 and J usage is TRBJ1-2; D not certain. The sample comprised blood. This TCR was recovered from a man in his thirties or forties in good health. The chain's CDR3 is CASSLLKGGSDGYTF. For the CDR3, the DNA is TGTGCCAGCAGCTTATTAAAGGGCGGTTCGGATGGCTACACCTTC.